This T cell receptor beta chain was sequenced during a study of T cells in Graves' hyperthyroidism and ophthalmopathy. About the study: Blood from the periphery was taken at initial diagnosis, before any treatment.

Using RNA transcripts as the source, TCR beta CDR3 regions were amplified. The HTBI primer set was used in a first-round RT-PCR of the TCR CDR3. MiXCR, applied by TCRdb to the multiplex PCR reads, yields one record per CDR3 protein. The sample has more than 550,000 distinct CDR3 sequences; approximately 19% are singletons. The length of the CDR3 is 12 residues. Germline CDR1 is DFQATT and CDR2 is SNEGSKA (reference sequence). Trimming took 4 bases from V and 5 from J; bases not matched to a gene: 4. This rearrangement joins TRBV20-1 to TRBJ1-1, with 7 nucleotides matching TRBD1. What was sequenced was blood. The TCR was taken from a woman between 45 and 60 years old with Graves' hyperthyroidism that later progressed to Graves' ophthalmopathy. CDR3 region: CSATGGVTEAFF. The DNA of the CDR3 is TGCAGTGCTACAGGGGGAGTTACTGAAGCTTTCTTT.